This T cell receptor (beta chain) appears in the sequencing data of a study of yellow fever vaccine responses in identical twins. This CDR3 contains 14 residues. CDR1 is SGHVS and CDR2 is FNYEAQ in the germline V gene. V lost 2 bases and J 4 bases, leaving 11 bases between the germline ends. TCRdb independently ran MiXCR on the RT-PCR reads; one entry per CDR3 protein. The sample contains approximately 15,000 distinct CDR3 sequences, 84% of which appear only once. For this clonotype: Its target is unknown.

Findings and limits, study-wide: Twins' vaccine T cell response reportedly gave the appearance of partial convergence and partial personalization.

The sequencing here drew on T cells from blood (PBMCs), unsorted or a sorted subset (not recorded which), taken before or after yellow fever vaccination (not recorded which). This chain joins TRBV7-6 and TRBJ1-1; TRBD1 is a possible D gene (6 bases). This sequence was found in a woman aged 18-29 years who received the yellow fever vaccine. CDR3 in DNA: TGTGCCAGCAGCTTAATCGAGGGGGGCACTGAAGCTTTCTTT. Protein product: CASSLIEGGTEAFF. The full variable domain, completed using reference TRBV7-6 and TRBJ1-1, is GAGVSQSPRYKVTKRGQDVALRCDPISGHVSLYWYRQALGQGPEFLTYFNYEAQQDKSGLPNDRFSAERPEGSISTLTIQRTEQRDSAMYRCASSLIEGGTEAFFGQGTRLTVV.